The clone carrying this T cell receptor beta chain was picked up many times. Its antigen remains unknown. This specimen comes from a study of CD8+CD57+ T cells in acquired aplastic anemia. Study-wide points: Common to patients and controls were twenty-nine CD8+ CDR3 sequences.

Per germline, CDR1 SEHNR and CDR2 FQNEAQ (reference sequence). J was trimmed by 5 bases and V by 6 bases; bases with no gene match: 13. The CDR3 length is 16 residues. CD8+CD57+ cell expansion had been shown by flow cytometry in patients chosen for sequencing. The TCR beta profiling, which covered VDJ combination and CDR3 sequence, was carried out using genomic DNA as the template. TCRdb itself ran the reads through MiXCR, one entry per CDR3 protein. The repertoire has 120,000 or so distinct CDR3 sequences, over 30% of them found once; the top ten carry 2.6%. Source material: sorted CD4+, CD8+, or CD8+CD57+ T cells (not recorded which) from PBMCs. The sequence came from a human donor with aplastic anemia. The chain links TRBV7-9 to TRBJ2-5; 9 bases agree with TRBD2. The CDR3 protein is CASSPPGLAGTETQYF. Written as DNA, the CDR3 is TGTGCCAGCAGTCCCCCAGGGCTAGCGGGGACGGAGACCCAGTACTTC.